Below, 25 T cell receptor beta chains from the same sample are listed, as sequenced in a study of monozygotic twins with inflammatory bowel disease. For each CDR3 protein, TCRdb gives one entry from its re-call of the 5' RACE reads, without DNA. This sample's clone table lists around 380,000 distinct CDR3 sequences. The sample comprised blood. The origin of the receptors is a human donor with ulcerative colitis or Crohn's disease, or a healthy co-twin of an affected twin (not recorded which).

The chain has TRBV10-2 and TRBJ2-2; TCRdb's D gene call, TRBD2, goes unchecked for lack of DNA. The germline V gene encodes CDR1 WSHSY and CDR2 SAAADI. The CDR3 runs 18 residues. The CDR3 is CASSGTSGGLPNTGELFF.

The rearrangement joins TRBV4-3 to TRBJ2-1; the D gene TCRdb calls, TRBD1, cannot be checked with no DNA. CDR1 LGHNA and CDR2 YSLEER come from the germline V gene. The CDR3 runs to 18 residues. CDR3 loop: CASSQDLRLPPFGDEQFF.

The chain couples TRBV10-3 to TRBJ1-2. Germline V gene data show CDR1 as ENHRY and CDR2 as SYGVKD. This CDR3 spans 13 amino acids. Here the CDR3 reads CAITWTANYGYTF.

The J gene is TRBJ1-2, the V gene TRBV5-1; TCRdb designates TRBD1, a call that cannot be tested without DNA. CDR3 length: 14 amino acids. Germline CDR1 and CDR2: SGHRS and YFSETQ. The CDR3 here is CASSIGDRNYGYTF.

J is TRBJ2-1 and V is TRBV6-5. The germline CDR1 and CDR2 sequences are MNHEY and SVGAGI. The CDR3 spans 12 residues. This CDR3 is CASSYAEDEQFF.

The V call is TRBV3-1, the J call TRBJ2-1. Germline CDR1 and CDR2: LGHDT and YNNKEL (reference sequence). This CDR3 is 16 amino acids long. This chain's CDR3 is CASSRLGSSSYNEQFF.

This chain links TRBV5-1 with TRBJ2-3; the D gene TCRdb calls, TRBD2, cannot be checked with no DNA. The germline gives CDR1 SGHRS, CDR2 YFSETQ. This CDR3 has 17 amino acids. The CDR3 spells CASSLVLRGRAEDTQYF.

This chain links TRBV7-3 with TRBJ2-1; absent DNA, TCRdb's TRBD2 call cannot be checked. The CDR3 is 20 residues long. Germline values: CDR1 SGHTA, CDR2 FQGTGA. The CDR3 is CASSLTRGLAGGRSYNEQFF.

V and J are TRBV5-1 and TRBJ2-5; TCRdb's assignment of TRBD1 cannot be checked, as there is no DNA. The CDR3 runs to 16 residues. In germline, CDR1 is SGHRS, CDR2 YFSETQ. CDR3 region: CASSLRWTGAQETQYF. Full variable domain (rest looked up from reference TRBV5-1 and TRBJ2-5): KAGVTQTPRYLIKTRGQQVTLSCSPISGHRSVSWYQQTPGQGLQFLFEYFSETQRNKGNFPGRFSGRQFSNSRSEMNVSTLELGDSALYLCASSLRWTGAQETQYFGPGTRLLVL.

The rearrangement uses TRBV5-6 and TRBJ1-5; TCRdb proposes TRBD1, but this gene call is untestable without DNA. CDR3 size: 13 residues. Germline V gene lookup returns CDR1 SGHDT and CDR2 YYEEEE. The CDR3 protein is CASSAGYNQPQHF.

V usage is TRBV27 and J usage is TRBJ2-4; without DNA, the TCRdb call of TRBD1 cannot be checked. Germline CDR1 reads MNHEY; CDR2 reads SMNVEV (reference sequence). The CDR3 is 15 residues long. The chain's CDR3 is CASSLIAGRKNIQYF.

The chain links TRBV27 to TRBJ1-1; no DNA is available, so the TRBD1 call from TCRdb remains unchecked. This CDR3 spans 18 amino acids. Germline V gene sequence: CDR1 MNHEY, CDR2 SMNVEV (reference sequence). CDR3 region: CASSPSYSRDRERTEAFF.

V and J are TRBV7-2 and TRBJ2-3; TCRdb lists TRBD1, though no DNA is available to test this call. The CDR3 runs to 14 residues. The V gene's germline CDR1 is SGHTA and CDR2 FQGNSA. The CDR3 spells CASSARTGISTQYF.

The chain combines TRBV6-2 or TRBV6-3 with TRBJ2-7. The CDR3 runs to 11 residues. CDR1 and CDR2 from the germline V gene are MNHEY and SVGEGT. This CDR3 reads CASTNSHEQYF.

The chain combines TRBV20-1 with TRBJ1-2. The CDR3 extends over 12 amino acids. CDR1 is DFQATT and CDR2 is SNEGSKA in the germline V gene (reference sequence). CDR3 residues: CSAQRGDSGYTF.

CDR3 residues: CSARVGRGYEQYF. The V and J genes are TRBV20-1 and TRBJ2-7; TCRdb's assignment of TRBD1 cannot be checked, as there is no DNA. The CDR3 spans 13 residues. Germline lookup yields CDR1 DFQATT and CDR2 SNEGSKA (reference sequence).

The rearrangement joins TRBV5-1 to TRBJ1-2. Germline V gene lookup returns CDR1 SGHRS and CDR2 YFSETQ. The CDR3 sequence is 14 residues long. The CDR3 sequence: CASSLVDNDYGYTF.

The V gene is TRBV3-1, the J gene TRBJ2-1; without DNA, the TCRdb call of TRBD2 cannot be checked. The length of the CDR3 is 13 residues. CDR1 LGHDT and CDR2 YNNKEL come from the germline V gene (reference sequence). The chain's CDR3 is CASSQVGGGEQFF.

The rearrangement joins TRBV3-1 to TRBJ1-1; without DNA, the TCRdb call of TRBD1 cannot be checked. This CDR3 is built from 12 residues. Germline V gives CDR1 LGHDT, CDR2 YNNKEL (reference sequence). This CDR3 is CASSQETGEAFF.

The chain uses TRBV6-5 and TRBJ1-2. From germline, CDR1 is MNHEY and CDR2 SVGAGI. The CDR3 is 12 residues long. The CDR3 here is CASSGYNYGYTF.

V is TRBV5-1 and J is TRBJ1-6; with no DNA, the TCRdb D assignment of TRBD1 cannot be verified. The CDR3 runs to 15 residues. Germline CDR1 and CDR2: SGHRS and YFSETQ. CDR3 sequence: CASSRWDRLNSPLHF.

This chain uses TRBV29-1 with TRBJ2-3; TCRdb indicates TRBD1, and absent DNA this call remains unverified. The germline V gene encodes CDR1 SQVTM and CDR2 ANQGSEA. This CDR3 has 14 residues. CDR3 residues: CSVEDPRGQDTQYF.

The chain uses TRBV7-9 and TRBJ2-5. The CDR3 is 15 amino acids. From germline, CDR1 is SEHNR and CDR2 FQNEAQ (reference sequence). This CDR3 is CASSSGQPRGETQYF.

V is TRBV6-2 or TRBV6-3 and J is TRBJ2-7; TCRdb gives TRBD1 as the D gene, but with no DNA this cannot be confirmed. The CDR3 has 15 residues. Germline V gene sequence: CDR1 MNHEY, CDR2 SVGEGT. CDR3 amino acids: CASRAGTSDSYEQYF.

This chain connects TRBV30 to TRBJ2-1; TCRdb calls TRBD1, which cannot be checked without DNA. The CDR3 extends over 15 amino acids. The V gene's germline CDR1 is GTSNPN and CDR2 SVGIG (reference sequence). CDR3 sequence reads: CAWSVMGPAYNEQFF.